Presented here are 5 T cell receptor beta chains from one specimen sequenced in a study of blood T cell repertoires in COVID-19. Measured with immunoSEQ multiplex PCR; TCRdb has only the in-frame clones, and not every one. The top ten hold more than 12% of the sample, which has roughly 190,000 clones, around 84% seen once. Sequences were obtained from peripheral blood. The receptors derive from a woman between 65 and 79 years old with COVID-19, enrolled during active disease.

The gene calls are TRBV14 and TRBJ1-1; possible D gene TRBD1, 6 bases. From germline, CDR1 is SGHDN and CDR2 FVKESK. Trimming stripped 1 base from V and 7 bases from J, with 10 bases between. This CDR3 comprises 13 residues. CDR3 loop: CASSQVGQYEAFF. CDR3 DNA sequence: TGTGCCAGCAGCCAAGTTGGACAGTATGAAGCTTTCTTT.

The J gene is TRBJ1-1, the V gene TRBV6-5; 9 bases fit TRBD1. V lost 5 bases, J lost 6 bases, and 10 bases stayed unmatched. The germline V gene encodes CDR1 MNHEY and CDR2 SVGAGI. This CDR3 has 15 amino acids. For the CDR3, the DNA is TGTGCCAGCAGTAATCCCGGACAGGGGAGCTCTGAAGCTTTCTTT. Translation gives CASSNPGQGSSEAFF.

J is TRBJ2-7 and V is TRBV2, with D possibly matching TRBD1 (7 bases). The germline CDR1 and CDR2 sequences are SNHLY and FYNNEI. This CDR3 contains 15 residues. The V gene lost 3 bases and the J gene lost 3 bases, with 15 bases spanning the gap. The CDR3 loop reads CASSEEGAAFYEQYF. The CDR3 DNA sequence: TGTGCCAGCAGTGAGGAGGGGGCAGCCTTCTACGAGCAGTACTTC.

This clone has only one observation. The V call is TRBV5-1, the J call TRBJ2-4; 13 bases map to TRBD2. This CDR3 comprises 18 residues. The germline CDR1 and CDR2 sequences are SGHRS and YFSETQ. V gave up 1 base and J gave up 0 bases; unmatched junction bases: 4. The CDR3 bases are TGCGCCAGCAGCTTGACTAGCGGGGGGGAACTAGCCAAAAACATTCAGTACTTC. Its translation: CASSLTSGGELAKNIQYF.

The chain uses TRBV25-1 and TRBJ2-3; TRBD2 matches at 9 bases. The CDR3 spans 15 residues. J gave up 4 bases and V 2 bases, and 4 bases lay outside the gene matches. In germline, CDR1 is MGHDK, CDR2 SYGVNS. The CDR3 is CASSEQTSGADTQYF. In nucleotides, the CDR3 is TGTGCCAGCAGTGAACAGACTAGCGGAGCAGATACGCAGTATTTT.